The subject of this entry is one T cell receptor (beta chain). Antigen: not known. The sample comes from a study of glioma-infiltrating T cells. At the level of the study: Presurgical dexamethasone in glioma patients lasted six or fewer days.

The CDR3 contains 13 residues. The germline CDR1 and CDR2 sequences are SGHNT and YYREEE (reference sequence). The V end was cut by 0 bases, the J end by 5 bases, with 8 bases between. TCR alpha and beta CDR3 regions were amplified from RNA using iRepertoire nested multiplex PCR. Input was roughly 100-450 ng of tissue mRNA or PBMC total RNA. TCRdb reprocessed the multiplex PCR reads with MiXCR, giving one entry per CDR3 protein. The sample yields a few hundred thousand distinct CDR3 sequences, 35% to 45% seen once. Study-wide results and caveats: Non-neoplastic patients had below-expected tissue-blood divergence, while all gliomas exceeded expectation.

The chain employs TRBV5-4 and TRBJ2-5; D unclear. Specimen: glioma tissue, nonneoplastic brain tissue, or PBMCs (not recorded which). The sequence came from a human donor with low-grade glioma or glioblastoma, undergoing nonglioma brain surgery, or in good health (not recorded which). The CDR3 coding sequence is TGTGCCAGCAGCTTGGAAGGTATCGAGACCCAGTACTTC. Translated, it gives CASSLEGIETQYF.